This T cell receptor beta chain was profiled in a study of spatial heterogeneity in lung cancer. Study-level background: Alpha-chain sequences were detected in numbers that were consistently lower than beta-chain sequences.

The time point was: sample taken at primary tumor resection. The study sequenced unsorted whole RNA from tumor, nontumor lung or frozen PBMC. The CDR3 spans 15 residues. The V and J ends lost 5 bases and 3 bases respectively, with 15 bases between them. Germline CDR1 reads SGHRS; CDR2 reads YFSETQ. TCRdb independently ran MiXCR on the 5' RACE reads; one entry per CDR3 protein. The sample carries about 82,000 distinct CDR3 sequences, 10% to 15% recorded once. This chain links TRBV5-1 with TRBJ1-3; D is unclear. The starting material was PBMCs, obtained at surgery. The TCR comes from a male donor with early-stage non-small cell lung cancer. The CDR3 reads CASSPRDEFGNTIYF. The CDR3 region has the DNA TGCGCCAGCAGTCCTCGAGACGAGTTTGGAAACACCATATATTTT.